This is a list of T cell receptor beta chains from one sample in a study of shared clonotypes between healthy human individuals. The table came from immunoSEQ multiplex PCR; TCRdb's copy has only in-frame clones and leaves some out. The sample lists 600,000 or so clones, about 95% occurring once. Sequencing input: naive CD8+ T cells sorted from blood. The receptor set was obtained from a woman in her 30s in good health. The conserved cysteine and the conserved F or W are not part of the CDR3 here.

V: TRBV7-9
length: 14
J: TRBJ2-7
CDR3: ASSGGYSQGSHEQY

V: TRBV7-8
length: 13
J: TRBJ2-7
CDR3: ASSPAGGSSYEQY

V: TRBV6-5
length: 10
J: TRBJ2-5
CDR3: ASSSGEETQY

V: TRBV4-1
length: 14
J: NA
CDR3: ASSLVAGGRSYEQY

V: TRBV19
length: 14
J: TRBJ2-7
CDR3: ASSQGVDSDTYEQY

V: TRBV28
length: 13
J: TRBJ1-5
CDR3: ASSLQGPPNQPQH

V: TRBV28
length: 13
J: TRBJ1-5
CDR3: ASRNDRVGHQPQH

V: TRBV11-1
length: 13
J: TRBJ2-5
CDR3: ASSLLQRGWETQY

V: TRBV19
length: 10
J: TRBJ2-7
CDR3: ATIQLVYEQY

V: TRBV4-2
length: 14
J: TRBJ2-7
CDR3: ASSQGGQDWNYEQY

V: TRBV10-3
length: 10
J: TRBJ2-7
CDR3: AISDNMGEQY

V: TRBV10-3
length: 10
J: TRBJ2-1
CDR3: AISINTNEQF

V: TRBV6-1
length: 11
J: TRBJ2-7
CDR3: ASSDLKPYEQY

V: TRBV27
length: 15
J: TRBJ1-2
CDR3: ASSLLRGTGGNYGYT

V: TRBV27
length: 14
J: TRBJ2-2
CDR3: ASSLLNRVDTGELF

V: TRBV11-2
length: 14
J: TRBJ2-7
CDR3: ASSSATGTSAYEQY

V: TRBV7-8
length: 10
J: TRBJ2-3
CDR3: ASSDSTDTQY

V: TRBV29-1
length: 9
J: TRBJ2-1
CDR3: SPELMGEQF

V: TRBV27
length: 15
J: TRBJ2-7
CDR3: ASSLSGPSGTGYEQY

V: TRBV2
length: 13
J: TRBJ2-3
CDR3: ASPGLADQADTQY

V: TRBV5-1
length: 11
J: TRBJ1-1
CDR3: ASSSKMNTEAF

V: TRBV9
length: 11
J: TRBJ1-5
CDR3: ASSVEGYQPQH

V: TRBV11-2
length: 13
J: TRBJ2-7
CDR3: ASSPWTSGVYEQY

V: TRBV5-1
length: 11
J: TRBJ1-1
CDR3: ASSLSGASQAF

V: TRBV7-9
length: 13
J: TRBJ1-1
CDR3: ASSLVSGMNTEAF

V: TRBV27
length: 14
J: TRBJ2-2
CDR3: ASSLSLAVGTGELF